These 16 T cell receptor beta chains were all obtained from the same sample, sequenced in a study of cytomegalovirus exposure and HLA in healthy donors. 13 Jbeta primers and 60 Vbeta primers were used for the PCR. Using immunoSEQ multiplex PCR, the repertoire was profiled, and TCRdb retains in-frame clones only, with some absent. The sample contains around 280,000 clones, about 87% of which appear only once. The sequencing input was PBMCs. The receptors come from a woman aged 18-29 years in good health and CMV-seronegative.

V is TRBV19 and J is TRBJ1-2; 8 nucleotides align to TRBD1. With 8 bases clipped from V and 2 bases from J, the junction kept 7 bases outside the gene matches. The CDR3 loop spans 14 amino acids. The germline V gene encodes CDR1 LNHDA and CDR2 SQIVND (reference sequence). The CDR3 DNA sequence: TGTGCCAGTGTACAGGGGGGGTCGAACTATGGCTACACCTTC. It specifies CASVQGGSNYGYTF. The full variable domain, its missing parts supplied by reference TRBV19 and TRBJ1-2, is DGGITQSPKYLFRKEGQNVTLSCEQNLNHDAMYWYRQDPGQGLRLIYYSQIVNDFQKGDIAEGYSVSREKKESFPLTVTSAQKNPTAFYLCASVQGGSNYGYTFGSGTRLTVV.

V and J are TRBV6-5 and TRBJ2-3, with D uncertain. With 6 bases removed from V and 4 bases from J, the gap between germline ends came to 8 bases. This CDR3 region has 12 residues. The germline V gene encodes CDR1 MNHEY and CDR2 SVGAGI. CDR3 nucleotides: TGTGCCAGCAGGTCAACGGCAGATACGCAGTATTTT. Protein sequence: CASRSTADTQYF.

The chain combines TRBV6-4 with TRBJ1-1; no reliable D call. Germline V gene sequence: CDR1 MRHNA, CDR2 SNTAGT. V was shortened by 4 bases and J by 5 bases, with 17 bases between the two germline ends. The CDR3 runs to 15 residues. CDR3: CASSANSGGETEAFF. CDR3 coding DNA: TGTGCCAGCAGTGCCAACTCTGGCGGGGAGACTGAAGCTTTCTTT.

This clone was seen just once. Other DNA sequences in this specimen translate into the identical CDR3. This chain connects TRBV5-1 to TRBJ1-4; 9 bases align to TRBD1. Germline trimming cut 3 bases from V and 8 bases from J; bases unmatched to any gene: 5. This CDR3 region has 14 residues. Germline V gene data show CDR1 as SGHRS and CDR2 as YFSETQ. CDR3 amino acids: CASSSGQGREKLFF. The DNA of the CDR3 is TGCGCCAGCAGCTCGGGACAGGGCCGCGAAAAACTGTTTTTT.

The chain recombines TRBV6-5 with TRBJ1-1; the D gene is possibly TRBD1 (6 bases). This CDR3 comprises 15 residues. From germline, CDR1 is MNHEY and CDR2 SVGAGI. The V gene lost 2 bases and the J gene lost 6 bases, with 16 bases spanning the gap. CDR3 sequence: CASSYESGVTPEAFF. DNA for the CDR3: TGTGCCAGCAGTTACGAGTCAGGGGTCACCCCTGAAGCTTTCTTT.

V is TRBV19 and J is TRBJ1-2; D call uncertain. The CDR3 length is 14 residues. Trimming left V 1 base short and J 3 bases short, with 9 bases between. The germline gives CDR1 LNHDA, CDR2 SQIVND (reference sequence). In DNA form, the CDR3 reads TGTGCCAGTAGTATAGCGGTATCCGACTATGGCTACACCTTC. Translating gives CASSIAVSDYGYTF.

This chain links TRBV29-1 with TRBJ1-1; a possible D gene is TRBD1 (6 bases). From germline, CDR1 is SQVTM and CDR2 ANQGSEA. Trimming removed 7 bases from V and 0 bases from J, with 21 bases in between. The CDR3 is 16 residues long. The CDR3 DNA is TGCAGCGCTGGATTGAGGGCAGGGGTAATGAACACTGAAGCTTTCTTT. This gives the protein CSAGLRAGVMNTEAFF.

The gene calls are TRBV30 and TRBJ1-1; no reliable D call. Germline-derived CDR1 and CDR2 are GTSNPN and SVGIG (reference sequence). The CDR3 is 14 amino acids. V lost 0 bases and J lost 3, with 11 bases in between. The CDR3 DNA sequence: TGTGCCTGGAGTGTAGTACGGTTGGACACTGAAGCTTTCTTT. It codes for CAWSVVRLDTEAFF.

The J gene is TRBJ2-1, the V gene TRBV30, with TRBD2 matching over 9 bases. The CDR3 consists of 15 residues. Germline assignment: CDR1 GTSNPN and CDR2 SVGIG (reference sequence). V lost 0 bases, J lost 4 bases, and 4 bases stayed unmatched. Here the CDR3 reads CAWSVQSGGYNEQFF. CDR3 DNA: TGTGCCTGGAGTGTACAAAGCGGGGGGTACAATGAGCAGTTCTTC.

The chain links TRBV6-1 to TRBJ1-6, with a tentative D call TRBD1 (6 bases). V gave up 6 bases and J gave up 11 bases, with 14 bases separating them. The CDR3 has 13 residues. The germline V gene has CDR1 MNHNS and CDR2 SASEGT. The chain's CDR3 is CASRKDSSTPLHF. The CDR3 DNA is TGTGCCAGCAGGAAGGACAGTTCCACACCCCTCCACTTT.

The chain combines TRBV5-1 with TRBJ1-2; 8 bases are shared with TRBD1. CDR3 length: 14 residues. V was pared by 4 bases and J by 4 bases, with 6 bases of the junction left unmatched. The germline V gene encodes CDR1 SGHRS and CDR2 YFSETQ. The CDR3: CASSHGQGVYGYTF. The CDR3 DNA follows: TGCGCCAGCAGCCATGGACAGGGCGTCTATGGCTACACCTTC.

The V and J genes are TRBV7-3 and TRBJ1-3, with D possibly TRBD1 on 5 matching bases. Germline values: CDR1 SGHTA, CDR2 FQGTGA. V was cut by 7 bases and J by 0 bases, with 10 bases left in between. The length of the CDR3 is 14 residues. The CDR3 sequence: CASKQEHSGNTIYF. For the CDR3, the DNA is TGTGCCAGCAAACAGGAACACTCTGGAAACACCATATATTTT.

The V call is TRBV5-5, the J call TRBJ2-5; 9 bases align to TRBD1. The CDR3 length is 13 residues. Germline V gene data show CDR1 as SGHKS and CDR2 as YYEKEE (reference sequence). The V and J ends lost 5 bases and 2 bases, in that order; junction bases with no gene match: 1. CDR3 DNA sequence: TGTGCCAGCAGTGGGACAGGGCAAGAGACCCAGTACTTC. Translating gives CASSGTGQETQYF.

This clone came up once. The chain employs TRBV9 and TRBJ1-2; no reliable D call. Per the germline V gene, CDR1 is SGDLS and CDR2 is YYNGEE. The CDR3 runs to 14 residues. V was clipped by 2 bases and J by 5 bases, with 13 bases between them. The CDR3 DNA follows: TGTGCCAGCAGCGTGAGAACCGACGGGTATGGCTACACCTTC. Protein: CASSVRTDGYGYTF.

This rearrangement joins TRBV6-6 to TRBJ1-1, with a possible D match to TRBD1 (6 bases). V was shortened by 6 bases and J by 1 base, with 12 bases between the two germline ends. Germline V gives CDR1 MNHNY, CDR2 SVGAGI (reference sequence). CDR3 length equals 14 residues. CDR3 nucleotide sequence: TGTGCCAGCAGCCCGGGGGGCGGGAACACTGAAGCTTTCTTT. Encoded protein: CASSPGGGNTEAFF.

The chain recombines TRBV9 with TRBJ1-4; 9 bases fit TRBD1. Germline loops: CDR1 SGDLS, CDR2 YYNGEE. The length of the CDR3 is 14 residues. Trimming took 4 bases from V and 5 from J; bases not matched to a gene: 3. This CDR3 reads CASSPGTGNEKLFF. CDR3 nucleotide sequence: TGTGCCAGCAGCCCCGGGACAGGGAATGAAAAACTGTTTTTT.